These T cell receptor beta chains were read from a single sample in a study of CD8+CD57+ T cells in acquired aplastic anemia. MiXCR, run by TCRdb on the reads, gives a single entry per CDR3 protein. The data show 350,000 to 450,000 distinct CDR3 sequences, around 68% seen once. Sequencing was performed on sorted CD4+, CD8+, or CD8+CD57+ T cells (not recorded which) from PBMCs. All receptors derive from a human donor in good health, serving as a control. The CDR3 runs from the conserved cysteine through the conserved F or W. Fields, in order: J gene, D gene, V gene, clone size, CDR3 DNA, CDR3 protein. The D gene is left open where the match is weak. Not every row has a clone size; where given, it reads once, few, many or a size class.

TRBJ1-5	.	TRBV7-8	.	TGTGCCAGCAGTGCTCGACCCGGGCTCCCTTCCTACAATTTT	CASSARPGLPSYNF
TRBJ1-2	.	TRBV6-4	.	TGTGCCAGCACAACAGGAACCTATGGCTGCACCTTC	CASTTGTYGCTF
TRBJ2-7	TRBD2	TRBV20-1	many	TGCAGTGCTACCGTGACTAGCGGGGGGGCGGGCGAGCAGTACTTC	CSATVTSGGAGEQYF
TRBJ2-1	.	TRBV5-1	.	TGTGCCAGCAGCTTGGGGGAGGCCACCTACAATGAGCGGTTCTTC	CASSLGEATYNERFF
TRBJ1-6	.	TRBV11-3	.	TGTGCCAGCAGCTTGACCAGGTCCGATTCACCCCTCCACTTT	CASSLTRSDSPLHF
TRBJ2-6	TRBD1	TRBV7-2	.	TGTGCCAGCAGCTTAGGTCGGACAGGGGGCAGCCCCGGCGCCAACGTCCTGACTTTC	CASSLGRTGGSPGANVLTF
TRBJ1-3	.	TRBV7-2	many	TGTGCCAGCAGCTTAGTAGCAGGGTCCGGTGGAAACACCATATATTTT	CASSLVAGSGGNTIYF
TRBJ1-2	TRBD1	TRBV5-1	many	TGCGCCAGCAGCCCCGATGGGTGGGTTGCAGGGGGCTATGGCTACACCTTC	CASSPDGWVAGGYGYTF
TRBJ1-2	.	TRBV20-1	.	TGCAGTGCTAGGGCAGGACACTATGGCTACACCTTC	CSARAGHYGYTF
TRBJ2-5	TRBD2	TRBV20-1	.	TGCAGTGCTAGCGGGGGGGCGGTGGAGACCCAGTACTTC	CSASGGAVETQYF
TRBJ2-1	.	TRBV7-2	.	TGTGCCAGCAGCCCCCAGGACAGCGGCAATGAGCAGTTCTTC	CASSPQDSGNEQFF
TRBJ2-3	.	TRBV15	once	TGTGCCAGCCGCAGGGCCGGGCGCAGAGATACGCAGTATTTT	CASRRAGRRDTQYF
TRBJ1-2	TRBD1	TRBV6-1	.	TGTGCCAGCAGTGCCGACAGGGGCACCTATGGCTACACCTTC	CASSADRGTYGYTF
TRBJ2-7	TRBD2	TRBV5-1	.	TGTGCCAGCAGCTTGGGCGCGGGAGAGTACGAGCAGTACTTC	CASSLGAGEYEQYF
TRBJ1-1	.	TRBV7-2	.	TGTGCCAGCAGCTTAGCGCCGGGAACAGGGCCTTTCTTT	CASSLAPGTGPFF
TRBJ2-6	.	TRBV5-1	many	TGCGCCAGCAGCCCCCTACAGGAAAGCTCTGGGGCCAACGTCCTGACTTTC	CASSPLQESSGANVLTF
TRBJ2-1	.	TRBV4-3	few	TGCGCCAGCAGCCAAGATGCCCCAGGGGCCCGCTCCTACAATGAGCAGTCCTTC	CASSQDAPGARSYNEQSF
TRBJ1-1	.	TRBV5-4	once	TGTGCCAGCAGCTTCTCGCCGGTTACGAACACTGAAGCTTTCTTT	CASSFSPVTNTEAFF
TRBJ1-1	.	TRBV6-2/TRBV6-3	.	TGTGCCAGCAGTGAAACCGGGACACTCAGGCCCCGTTTT	CASSETGTLRPRF
TRBJ2-7	.	TRBV14	.	TGTGCCAGCAGTTTGGGAACGGACTGGCCCGCCTTCGAGCAGTACTTC	CASSLGTDWPAFEQYF
TRBJ1-2	TRBD1	TRBV19	.	TGTGCCAGCAGTTTAAGTCAGGGACAGGGGAGGGGAGAGCGGGCCTATGGCTACACCTTC	CASSLSQGQGRGERAYGYTF
TRBJ1-6	.	TRBV7-9	.	TGTGCCTGCAGCTTGGGGACGCGCTCAACCCAGCACTTT	CACSLGTRSTQHF
TRBJ1-5	.	TRBV7-2	.	TGTGCCAGCAGCTTAAAGAAGTTAGCGGGGGGGCAAGAGCATTTT	CASSLKKLAGGQEHF
TRBJ2-2	.	TRBV6-5	few	TGTGCCAGCAGTTACTCGACCCGGGGGTATCCCGGGGAGCTGTTTTTT	CASSYSTRGYPGELFF
TRBJ1-5	.	TRBV6-6	few	TGTGCCAGCAGACTAGGACAACATAGCAATCAGCCCCAGCATTTT	CASRLGQHSNQPQHF
TRBJ2-7	.	TRBV7-9	.	TGTGCCAGCAGCTTCCAGGGTGACTACGAGCAGTACTTC	CASSFQGDYEQYF
TRBJ2-3	TRBD2	TRBV11-2	.	TGTGCCAGCAGTCTGGGCGGGAGCCACACAGATACGCAGTATTTT	CASSLGGSHTDTQYF
TRBJ2-7	TRBD1	TRBV19	.	TGTGCCAGTAGATCTTCCGGGACAGGGGGCTACGAGCAGTACTTC	CASRSSGTGGYEQYF
TRBJ1-2	TRBD1	TRBV6-6	.	TGTGCCAGCAGTAGAGAGGGGGCAGGTTATGGCTACACCTTC	CASSREGAGYGYTF
TRBJ2-4	TRBD1	TRBV5-4	.	TGTGCCAGCAGTGAGCAGGGGGACGGAAACATTCAGTACTTC	CASSEQGDGNIQYF
TRBJ1-6	TRBD1	TRBV6-1	many	TGTGCCAGCAGTGAAAGGTGGGACAGGGCCGGAGCCCTCCACTTT	CASSERWDRAGALHF
TRBJ2-1	.	TRBV29-1	many	TGCAGCGTCCCACCCGGGCTAGCTTCCTACAATGAGCAGTTCTTC	CSVPPGLASYNEQFF
TRBJ1-2	TRBD1	TRBV20-1	.	TGCAGTGCTCGTCCAGGGGGGGAGGAGAATGGCTACACCTTC	CSARPGGEENGYTF
TRBJ1-2	TRBD1	TRBV5-1	many	TGCGCCAGCAGCTTGGTTCAGGGGGCACAGGGTGGCTACACCTTC	CASSLVQGAQGGYTF
TRBJ2-1	TRBD2	TRBV5-6	many	TGTGCCAGCAGCTTGCTGAGCGGGGATTACAATGAGCAGTTCTTC	CASSLLSGDYNEQFF
TRBJ1-2	.	TRBV7-2	.	TGTGCCAGCAGGTCGCAGTCAGGCAACGGTGCCCAAGAGTTC	CASRSQSGNGAQEF
TRBJ1-2	.	TRBV7-6	.	TGTGCCAGCAGCTTGGATACCGGGGTCGGGGGCTACGGCTACACCTTC	CASSLDTGVGGYGYTF
TRBJ1-4	TRBD1	TRBV15	.	TGTGCCACCAGCAGGCAAAGACAGGGTAGTGAAAAACTGTTTTTT	CATSRQRQGSEKLFF
TRBJ2-7	.	TRBV7-9	.	TGTGCCAGCAGCTTGGGAAAGGGGGACGAGCAGTACTTC	CASSLGKGDEQYF
TRBJ2-3	.	TRBV5-1	.	TGCGCCAGCAGCGTTCAGGGAAGAGATACGCAGTATTTT	CASSVQGRDTQYF
TRBJ2-3	.	TRBV9	.	TGTGCCAGCAGCCGAACCCAGGGGCGGGCAGCCACCGAGTATTTT	CASSRTQGRAATEYF
TRBJ2-6	.	TRBV2	.	TGTGCCAGCAGCTTGACGACGGGCCCTGGGCAGCCCCTGCATACTTTC	CASSLTTGPGQPLHTF
TRBJ2-3	.	TRBV5-1	.	TGCGCCAGCAGATCAAGACAGACATACACAGATACGCAGTATTTT	CASRSRQTYTDTQYF
TRBJ1-4	.	TRBV12-3/TRBV12-4	once	.	CASSTGQGQETQYFGPFEKLFF
TRBJ2-5	.	TRBV2	.	TGTGCCAGCAGTGGCGGGGGCACAGAGGCGACCTTTTGCTTC	CASSGGGTEATFCF
TRBJ2-1	TRBD2	TRBV7-7	.	TGTGCCAGCAGCGTCGGGGGGAGATTCTACGAGCAGTTCTTC	CASSVGGRFYEQFF
TRBJ2-5	TRBD1	TRBV5-1	.	TGCGCCAGCAGCCTGGCCGCGGGACAGGGCTTC	CASSLAAGQGF
TRBJ2-5	TRBD2	TRBV12-3/TRBV12-4	few	TGTGCCAGCGGCTATAGCGGGGGCGCAGAGACCCAGTACTTC	CASGYSGGAETQYF
TRBJ1-3	.	TRBV7-9	.	TGTGCCAGCAGCTTCAGTAACCGGGATAGGCCGAACTATGGAAACACCATATATTTT	CASSFSNRDRPNYGNTIYF
TRBJ1-6	TRBD1	TRBV10-3	many	TGTGCCATCAGTGAGGGGCCAACAGGGGATTCACCCCTCCACTTT	CAISEGPTGDSPLHF
TRBJ2-3	.	TRBV24-1	.	TGTGCCACCAGTGAGAAAGGGGATCCCACAGATACGCAGTATTTT	CATSEKGDPTDTQYF
TRBJ2-5	.	TRBV29-1	many	TGCAGCGTTGATAGGGCAGGGGGAGGGGAGACCCAGTACTTC	CSVDRAGGGETQYF
TRBJ2-5	TRBD2	TRBV7-2	many	TGTGCCAGCAGCTTAGATCCCCTTAGCGGGGGGGTGGAAGAGACCCAGTACTTC	CASSLDPLSGGVEETQYF
TRBJ1-2	TRBD1	TRBV12-3/TRBV12-4	.	TGTGCCAGCAAAGTGGACAGGACGTATGGCTACACCTTC	CASKVDRTYGYTF
TRBJ2-2	.	TRBV5-6	many	TGTGCCAGCAGCTTCCTAGTCACCGGGGAGCTGTTTTTT	CASSFLVTGELFF
TRBJ1-6	.	TRBV5-1	once	TGCGCCAGCAGCCCAGAGGGGCCAGGGGCACCCCTCCACTTT	CASSPEGPGAPLHF
TRBJ1-2	.	TRBV5-5	once	TGCGCCAGCAGCGGCGGGGGCGGGAGGAATGGCTACACCTTC	CASSGGGGRNGYTF
TRBJ2-6	.	TRBV15	.	TGTGCCAGCAGGCAGCCTTACTTCGTGGACAACGTCCTGACTTTC	CASRQPYFVDNVLTF